Only one count was recorded for the clone carrying this TCR beta chain. Its specificity is not known. The authors extracted at least 6 micrograms of total RNA per sample. Germline-derived CDR1 and CDR2 are DFQATT and SNEGSKA (reference sequence). The CDR3 runs 17 residues. V was cut by 0 bases and J by 4 bases, with 21 bases left in between. With a J-beta primer mix and a sample-barcoded 5' primer, a second PCR ran roughly 7 to 11 cycles. TCRdb reanalysed the 5' RACE reads using MiXCR and keeps one entry per CDR3 protein. The data show about a million distinct CDR3 sequences, roughly two fifths seen once. The source of the sample is a study of blood T cells in healthy people across ages. Whole-study results and caveats: More naive CD4+ cells and higher diversity marked long-lived donors relative to aged donors. Higher naive T cell percentage went strongly together with higher TCR beta diversity.

Sequences were obtained from blood. The chain uses TRBV20-1 and TRBJ1-2; D possibly corresponds to TRBD1 (6 bases). The source is a young man in good health. CDR3 loop: CSARDYGGGQVVYGYTF. In DNA form, the CDR3 reads TGCAGTGCTAGAGATTACGGGGGCGGCCAGGTTGTCTATGGCTACACCTTC.